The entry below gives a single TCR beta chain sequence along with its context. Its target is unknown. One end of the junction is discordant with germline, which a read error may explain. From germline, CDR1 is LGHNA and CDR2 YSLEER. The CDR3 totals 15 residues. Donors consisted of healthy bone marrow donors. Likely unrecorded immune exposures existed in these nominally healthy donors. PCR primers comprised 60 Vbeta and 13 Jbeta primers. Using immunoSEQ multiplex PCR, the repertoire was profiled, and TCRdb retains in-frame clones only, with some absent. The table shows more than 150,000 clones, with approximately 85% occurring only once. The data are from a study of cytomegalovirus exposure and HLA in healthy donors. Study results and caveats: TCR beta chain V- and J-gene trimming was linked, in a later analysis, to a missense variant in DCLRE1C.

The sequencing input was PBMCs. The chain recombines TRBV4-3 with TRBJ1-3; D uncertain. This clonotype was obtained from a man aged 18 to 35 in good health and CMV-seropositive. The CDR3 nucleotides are TGCGCCAGCAGCCAAGACGGAGACTCTGGAAGCACCATATATTTT. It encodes CASSQDGDSGSTIYF.